This entry lists 30 T cell receptor beta chains sequenced from one sample in a study of blood T cell repertoires in COVID-19. Clones were read by immunoSEQ multiplex PCR, and TCRdb kept only the in-frame ones, dropping some. The data hold under 350,000 clones, with approximately 89% observed a single time. The sequenced sample consisted of PBMCs or T cells enriched from blood (not recorded which). These receptors were collected from a woman aged 60-75 years who had recovered from COVID-19.

The chain uses TRBV12-3 or TRBV12-4 and TRBJ2-1; TRBD2 is a possible D gene (5 bases). The germline V and J ends were trimmed by 5 bases and 4 bases, with 9 bases remaining between them. The CDR3 runs 13 residues. CDR3 sequence: CASSVGDYNEQFF. In DNA form, the CDR3 reads TGTGCCAGCAGTGTCGGGGATTACAATGAGCAGTTCTTC.

This clone appeared a few times. The chain combines TRBV5-5 with TRBJ1-5, with 7 bases identical to TRBD1. Trimming cost V 1 base and J 7 bases; bases outside gene matches: 8. The V gene's germline CDR1 is SGHKS and CDR2 YYEKEE (reference sequence). There are 15 residues in the CDR3. The CDR3 reads CASSLSTGTGQPQHF. As DNA, the CDR3 is TGTGCCAGCAGCTTGTCGACAGGGACGGGGCAGCCCCAGCATTTT.

The chain combines TRBV30 with TRBJ2-3; 9 bases are a match to TRBD2. The germline V gene encodes CDR1 GTSNPN and CDR2 SVGIG (reference sequence). The CDR3 consists of 15 residues. J was trimmed by 6 bases and V by 0 bases; bases with no gene match: 7. The CDR3 bases are TGTGCCTGGAGTGTTAGCGGGGGAGTGTTGGATACGCAGTATTTT. Its translation: CAWSVSGGVLDTQYF. Full variable domain (remainder filled in from reference TRBV30 and TRBJ2-3): SQTIHQWPATLVQPVGSPLSLECTVEGTSNPNLYWYRQAAGRGLQLLFYSVGIGQISSEVPQNLSASRPQDRQFILSSKKLLLSDSGFYLCAWSVSGGVLDTQYFGPGTRLTVL.

The gene calls are TRBV18 and TRBJ1-1; D gene ambiguous. Germline lookup yields CDR1 KGHSH and CDR2 LQKENI. Trimming cost V 3 bases and J 0 bases, with 5 bases left between them. The CDR3 length is 13 residues. CDR3 DNA: TGTGCCAGCTCACCCGAGGTGAACACTGAAGCTTTCTTT. This encodes CASSPEVNTEAFF.

The rearrangement joins TRBV5-1 to TRBJ2-3; a weak D match, TRBD2 (5 bases). The CDR3 has 14 residues. Trimming took off 0 bases at V and 3 bases at J, with 8 bases between the two ends. In germline, CDR1 is SGHRS, CDR2 YFSETQ. The CDR3 loop is CASSLGGVTDTQYF. Here the CDR3 DNA reads TGCGCCAGCAGCTTGGGGGGAGTGACAGATACGCAGTATTTT.

This clone appeared a few times. The rearrangement joins TRBV24-1 to TRBJ2-5, with 9 positions matching TRBD2. This CDR3 spans 16 amino acids. J lost 3 bases, V lost 3 bases, and 7 bases had no gene match. The germline gives CDR1 KGHDR, CDR2 SFDVKD. Here the CDR3 DNA reads TGTGCCACCAGTGATCCCCGGAGCGGGGGGAAAGAGACCCAGTACTTC. This gives the protein CATSDPRSGGKETQYF.

The chain combines TRBV11-3 with TRBJ2-1; a weak D match, TRBD2 (7 bases). The ends were cut back, 10 bases at V and 2 bases at J, with 12 bases in the middle. The CDR3 runs 13 residues. Germline V CDR1 and CDR2: SGHNT, YENEEA. The CDR3 region has the DNA TGTGCCACCCGGGGGGCGGCCTACAATGAGCAGTTCTTC. Protein: CATRGAAYNEQFF.

This chain uses TRBV20-1 with TRBJ1-2; weak D call: TRBD1 (6 bases). The V and J ends lost 3 bases and 0 bases respectively, with 11 bases between them. CDR3 length equals 14 residues. CDR1 DFQATT and CDR2 SNEGSKA come from the germline V gene (reference sequence). Here the CDR3 DNA reads TGCAGTGCTAGTCGTGGGGGCCCTAACTATGGCTACACCTTC. Translating it yields CSASRGGPNYGYTF.

The chain links TRBV24-1 to TRBJ2-1; tentatively, D is TRBD2 (6 bases). Per germline, CDR1 KGHDR and CDR2 SFDVKD. CDR3 size: 15 residues. Trimming took off 3 bases at V and 5 bases at J, with 13 bases between the two ends. CDR3 region: CATSDRGWGDNEQFF. The CDR3 bases are TGTGCCACCAGTGATCGGGGTTGGGGGGACAATGAGCAGTTCTTC.

The chain carries TRBV2 and TRBJ2-1, with TRBD1 matching 8 bases. Germline loops: CDR1 SNHLY, CDR2 FYNNEI. The CDR3 loop spans 13 amino acids. The V and J ends lost 6 bases and 6 bases, in that order; junction bases with no gene match: 4. CDR3: CASRTGQGNEQFF. For the CDR3, the DNA is TGTGCCAGCAGGACCGGACAGGGCAATGAGCAGTTCTTC.

V and J are TRBV2 and TRBJ1-5, with TRBD1 matching over 9 bases. Germline CDR1 is SNHLY and CDR2 is FYNNEI. V shed 6 bases, J shed 2 bases, and the junction held 5 bases outside the gene matches. The CDR3 length is 15 residues. The CDR3 DNA is TGTGCCAGCAGCGAACAGGGGGCCGGCAATCAGCCCCAGCATTTT. Protein: CASSEQGAGNQPQHF.

The chain uses TRBV5-1 and TRBJ1-2, with a possible D match to TRBD1 (6 bases). V lost 4 bases and J 7 bases, leaving 17 bases between the germline ends. From germline, CDR1 is SGHRS and CDR2 YFSETQ. The CDR3 loop spans 14 amino acids. The CDR3 nucleotides are TGCGCCAGCAGCCGGACAGTGGGTAACCCTGGCTACACCTTC. Residues: CASSRTVGNPGYTF. Complete variable domain (other parts from reference TRBV5-1 and TRBJ1-2): KAGVTQTPRYLIKTRGQQVTLSCSPISGHRSVSWYQQTPGQGLQFLFEYFSETQRNKGNFPGRFSGRQFSNSRSEMNVSTLELGDSALYLCASSRTVGNPGYTFGSGTRLTVV.

The V and J genes are TRBV5-6 and TRBJ1-5; D is undetermined. Deletions cut 2 bases from V and 6 bases from J, with 12 bases between. This CDR3 region has 14 residues. CDR1 SGHDT and CDR2 YYEEEE come from the germline V gene. The CDR3 here is CASSLLAGGQPQHF. For the CDR3, the DNA is TGTGCCAGCAGCTTACTGGCAGGAGGTCAGCCCCAGCATTTT.

On this clone itself: Other DNA sequences in this sample translate to the same CDR3. This sequence joins TRBV2 and TRBJ2-3, with 7 nucleotides matching TRBD2. The CDR3 runs 15 residues. The trim removed 2 bases at V and 2 bases at J, leaving 4 bases unmatched. Germline CDR1 reads SNHLY; CDR2 reads FYNNEI. The CDR3 DNA sequence: TGTGCCAGCAGTGAACGGCGGGGGATCACAGATACGCAGTATTTT. Protein: CASSERRGITDTQYF. Drawing the rest from reference TRBV2 and TRBJ2-3, the complete variable domain is EPEVTQTPSHQVTQMGQEVILRCVPISNHLYFYWYRQILGQKVEFLVSFYNNEISEKSEIFDDQFSVERPDGSNFTLKIRSTKLEDSAMYFCASSERRGITDTQYFGPGTRLTVL.

The V gene is TRBV5-1, the J gene TRBJ1-2; 8 positions match TRBD1. V trimming: 0 bases; J trimming: 4 bases; junction bases outside the gene matches: 8. The germline V gene has CDR1 SGHRS and CDR2 YFSETQ. The CDR3 consists of 16 residues. CDR3 protein: CASSLAGTGTFYGYTF. The CDR3 nucleotides read TGCGCCAGCAGCTTGGCCGGGACAGGAACATTCTATGGCTACACCTTC.

This chain connects TRBV24-1 to TRBJ2-1; D gene unclear. This CDR3 spans 12 amino acids. The V and J ends lost 5 bases and 9 bases respectively, with 10 bases between them. Germline CDR1 and CDR2: KGHDR and SFDVKD. The CDR3 sequence: CATSGDRSEQFF. In DNA, the CDR3 is TGTGCCACCAGTGGCGATCGGAGTGAGCAGTTCTTC.

The chain carries TRBV19 and TRBJ1-2, with 11 bases lining up with TRBD1. There are 16 residues in the CDR3. Germline lookup yields CDR1 LNHDA and CDR2 SQIVND (reference sequence). J lost 7 bases, V lost 7 bases, and 14 bases had no gene match. This chain's CDR3 is CASMTTPGQGVSGYTF. Here the CDR3 DNA reads TGTGCCAGTATGACAACCCCGGGACAGGGGGTTAGTGGCTACACCTTC.

The V call is TRBV11-3, the J call TRBJ2-3, with D perhaps matching TRBD2 (5 bases). This CDR3 spans 16 amino acids. Germline CDR1 reads SGHNT; CDR2 reads YENEEA. Trimming removed 4 bases from V and 4 bases from J, with 18 bases in between. CDR3 DNA sequence: TGTGCCAGCAGCTCTGGGCAAATAGCGCATCCAGATACGCAGTATTTT. Protein product: CASSSGQIAHPDTQYF.

The chain is built from TRBV5-1 and TRBJ1-1; no clear D gene. The CDR3 runs to 15 residues. Trimming left V 3 bases short and J 1 base short, with 13 bases between. Germline V lookup: CDR1 SGHRS, CDR2 YFSETQ. The CDR3 protein is CASSYLSGWNTEAFF. The CDR3 coding sequence is TGCGCCAGCAGCTACCTTTCGGGGTGGAACACTGAAGCTTTCTTT.

V usage is TRBV19 and J usage is TRBJ1-1; tentative D call: TRBD1 (6 bases). The CDR3 consists of 12 residues. CDR1 LNHDA and CDR2 SQIVND come from the germline V gene (reference sequence). The V and J ends lost 9 bases and 7 bases respectively, with 15 bases between them. DNA for the CDR3: TGTGCCAGCTCGGACAGAAGCGTTGAAGCTTTCTTT. Residues: CASSDRSVEAFF. The whole variable domain, remainder taken from reference TRBV19 and TRBJ1-1, is DGGITQSPKYLFRKEGQNVTLSCEQNLNHDAMYWYRQDPGQGLRLIYYSQIVNDFQKGDIAEGYSVSREKKESFPLTVTSAQKNPTAFYLCASSDRSVEAFFGQGTRLTVV.

V and J are TRBV2 and TRBJ1-2; 8 nucleotides match TRBD1. The CDR3 runs 14 residues. The germline V gene encodes CDR1 SNHLY and CDR2 FYNNEI. V trimming: 4 bases; J trimming: 2 bases; junction bases outside the gene matches: 3. CDR3 in amino acids: CASSGQGINYGYTF. CDR3 nucleotide sequence: TGTGCCAGCAGTGGACAGGGGATAAACTATGGCTACACCTTC.

The chain is built from TRBV4-1 and TRBJ2-2; D unclear. Germline V gene data show CDR1 as MGHRA and CDR2 as YSYEKL. With 1 base removed from V and 7 bases from J, the gap between germline ends came to 7 bases. The CDR3 is 13 amino acids. The CDR3 is CASSQGLGGELFF. For the CDR3, the DNA is TGCGCCAGCAGCCAAGGTCTAGGCGGGGAGCTGTTTTTT.

This chain connects TRBV2 to TRBJ2-7; D is undetermined. With 7 bases removed from V and 3 bases from J, the gap between germline ends came to 10 bases. The CDR3 consists of 12 residues. Germline CDR1 reads SNHLY; CDR2 reads FYNNEI. The CDR3 protein is CASTVEYYEQYF. The CDR3 bases are TGTGCCAGCACGGTGGAGTACTACGAGCAGTACTTC.

The J gene is TRBJ2-5, the V gene TRBV2; 9 positions match TRBD1. The germline V gene encodes CDR1 SNHLY and CDR2 FYNNEI. The V segment lost 5 bases and the J segment 5 bases; nucleotides outside the gene matches: 6. CDR3 length equals 14 residues. This CDR3 is CASSQDRGGETQYF. The CDR3 nucleotides read TGTGCCAGCAGTCAAGACAGGGGGGGTGAGACCCAGTACTTC.

The chain joins TRBV28 to TRBJ2-3; the match to TRBD2 covers 10 bases. There are 16 residues in the CDR3. Per the germline V gene, CDR1 is MDHEN and CDR2 is SYDVKM. V shed 7 bases and J 5 bases; nucleotides not matched to a gene: 12. This chain's CDR3 is CASIPPGASGRDTQYF. CDR3 sequence (DNA): TGTGCCAGCATCCCCCCTGGGGCTAGCGGGAGAGATACGCAGTATTTT.

The genes are TRBV30 and TRBJ1-5; D not certain. This CDR3 is built from 13 residues. V shed 4 bases and J shed 4 bases, with 11 bases lying between them. Germline assignment: CDR1 GTSNPN and CDR2 SVGIG (reference sequence). CDR3 region: CAWNRRLNQPQHF. The CDR3 coding sequence is TGTGCCTGGAATCGGAGGCTAAATCAGCCCCAGCATTTT.

This chain links TRBV25-1 with TRBJ2-1, with D maybe TRBD1 (6 bases). This CDR3 has 12 residues. From germline, CDR1 is MGHDK and CDR2 SYGVNS. Deletions cut 4 bases from V and 16 bases from J, with 17 bases between. CDR3 loop: CASSAGQRPFFF. The CDR3 nucleotides are TGTGCCAGCAGTGCAGGACAGCGACCCTTCTTCTTC.

This clone was observed a single time. This chain connects TRBV5-6 to TRBJ2-7; D is perhaps TRBD2 (6 bases). The V gene's germline CDR1 is SGHDT and CDR2 YYEEEE. This CDR3 is built from 15 residues. The V end was cut by 4 bases, the J end by 4 bases, with 18 bases between. CDR3 nucleotide sequence: TGTGCCAGCAGCCGGGCCGGACACGCGGGATACGAGCAGTACTTC. This gives the protein CASSRAGHAGYEQYF.

V gene TRBV6-1 combines with J gene TRBJ2-4; D perhaps matches TRBD2 (5 bases). Germline V gives CDR1 MNHNS, CDR2 SASEGT. Trimming took 2 bases from V and 9 from J, leaving 11 bases between them. The CDR3 covers 13 residues. The DNA for the CDR3 is TGTGCCAGCAGTGAACAGGAGGCTGGCATTCAGTACTTC. This sequence encodes CASSEQEAGIQYF.

Points on this clone: In the same sample, other DNA sequences code for this CDR3. This chain links TRBV9 with TRBJ2-3, with D perhaps matching TRBD2 (6 bases). Germline values: CDR1 SGDLS, CDR2 YYNGEE. The CDR3 covers 15 residues. Trimming shortened V by 2 bases and J by 2 bases, and 12 bases separated the two germline ends. DNA of the CDR3: TGTGCCAGCAGCGTCGGCGCGGGGCCCACAGATACGCAGTATTTT. Its protein is CASSVGAGPTDTQYF.